A single T cell receptor beta chain is shown here with its context. This clonotype was counted only a few times. Its antigen specificity is not known. Per-base qualities were not stored, and no clone one base away is much larger. These data belong to a study of response to subunit inactivated influenza vaccine (dated by TCRdb to between 2018 and 2020). For context, the study as a whole: The study used deep quantitative T cell receptor repertoire profiling to track responses to a trivalent subunit inactivated influenza vaccine.

The CDR1 and CDR2 encoded by the germline V gene are KGHDR and SFDVKD. The CDR3 measures 20 amino acids from cysteine to phenylalanine. Of the read, only the CDR3 DNA is kept; its 60 bases are in frame from base 1. The germline V end is reduced by 4 bases and the J end by 7 bases; junction bases left unmatched: 16. Overall study outcomes, separate from this receptor: The authors proposed that each seasonal influenza vaccination may bring in only a limited number of new T cells.

The library was prepared using RT-PCR. Sequencing was performed on an Illumina HiSeq 2500. Using fastp trimming at Q25 and MiXCR clonotype assembly, TCRdb reanalyzed the public sequencing data and kept in-frame beta chains. A single entry per CDR3 protein holds the most common genes and DNA from its merged rows. The sample data list about 570,000 distinct CDR3 sequences, and roughly 10% of these were observed just once. The ten top clones hold 11% of the sample. These records were also assigned to another study, of T cells expressing NK-cell markers. The second paper further reports: TCR beta cDNA libraries were made by 5'RACE template switching that added a universal primer site and unique molecular identifiers. Three sorted T-cell subsets (CD3+CD56+NKG2C+, CD3+CD56+NKG2C- and CD3+CD56-NKG2C+) from fewer than 10 donors had their TCR beta-chain repertoires profiled. Among the eight sequenced donors, only one was HCMV-seronegative, while the other seven were HCMV-seropositive. In several experiments an anti-gammadeltaTCR antibody was added to restrict sorting to alphabetaTCR-expressing T cells. In six donors, the dominant CD3+CD56+NKG2C+ clonotypes ranked among the top 10 CD8+ clonotypes, making up about 1.0-7.5% of CD8+ T cells. Those dominant clonotypes were again the most abundant among CD3+CD56-NKG2C+ cells in several donors, at about 28.3-65%. Whether the expanded NKG2C-expressing T cell clones were specific for HCMV antigens was left unclear. Randomly selected healthy volunteers, three men and five women, were used as the eight sequenced donors. A commercial ELISA kit detecting HCMV-specific IgG in serum was used to determine HCMV serostatus. Peripheral blood mononuclear cells were isolated from blood by Ficoll density gradient centrifugation. Bulk peripheral blood T-cell repertoires were additionally sequenced from unsorted PBMC for over 5 donors. cDNA synthesis was primed from the TCR beta constant segment and was followed by two successive PCR amplification steps. The libraries were sequenced on Illumina HiSeq 2000/2500, MiSeq or NextSeq, producing 2 x 150 bp reads. MIGEC was used to demultiplex reads and group the reads by UMI, and MiTCR was used to assemble and quantify clonotypes. Only TCR cDNA sequences supported by at least two reads were kept to exclude erroneous sequences. The tcR package was used for downstream repertoire analysis, and clonotypes were matched between fractions using CDR3 nucleotide sequence together with V segment. VDJmatch was used to annotate antigen specificity against VDJdb, with one amino acid substitution in CDR3 permitted.

Sequencing was performed on PBMCs from blood, taken on the day of vaccination. This sequence originates from a man in his fifties who received an inactivated influenza vaccine. Donor details come from another sample of the same person, matched by shared clones. The V and J segments used are TRBV24-1 and TRBJ2-1; TRBD2 lines up with 15 middle nucleotides. The CDR3 reads as follows: CATSDPRTSGRAQAPNEQFF. The DNA sequence reads TGTGCCACCAGTGACCCCCGGACTAGCGGGAGGGCCCAAGCCCCGAATGAGCAGTTCTTC.